This T cell receptor beta chain was recovered during a study of identical twins. Findings of the study overall: In drawing conclusions, the study used cross-sectional statistical analysis and did not follow the same donors. Twin sharing of out-of-frame TCR alpha was underestimated by models in monozygotic pairs. Sequences that were out-of-frame, alpha and twin-shared displayed an excess of low generation probability.

In regard to this clonotype: Its specificity is not known.

TCRdb ran MiXCR on the 5' RACE reads and lists one entry per CDR3 protein. The data show some 660,000 distinct CDR3 sequences, with 8.5% to 9% seen just once and roughly 0.9% held by the top ten. Deletions cut 5 bases from V and 2 bases from J, with 7 bases between. There are 12 residues in the CDR3. Germline V gene lookup returns CDR1 LGHNT and CDR2 FRNRAP. The same data also went into a second study, on yellow fever vaccine responses in identical twins.

Sequencing was carried out using PBMCs. The gene calls are TRBV12-5 and TRBJ2-7, with D uncertain. The receptor's source is a young woman in good health. The CDR3 DNA is TGTGCTAGTGGTCACATCGCCTACGAGCAGTACTTC. This sequence encodes CASGHIAYEQYF.